The clone carrying this T cell receptor beta chain was seen a few times. These data come from a study of blood T cell repertoires in COVID-19. Profiling relied on immunoSEQ multiplex PCR, and the TCRdb table lists in-frame clones only, not all of them. The sample holds 140,000 or so clones; about 92% are singletons and the top ten take around 1.6%. V lost 3 bases, J lost 8 bases, and 14 bases lay in between. Germline-derived CDR1 and CDR2 are SEHNR and FQNEAQ (reference sequence). The CDR3 has 14 residues. Sequencing was carried out using peripheral blood. The J gene is TRBJ2-1, the V gene TRBV7-9, with a possible D match to TRBD1 (6 bases). The clonotype was recovered from a human donor in a cohort sampled during active COVID-19. CDR3 coding DNA: TGTGCCAGCAGCTTGGGCAGGGGCAACTATGAGCAGTTCTTC. It translates to CASSLGRGNYEQFF.